The rows below give T cell receptor beta chains drawn from one sample of a study of technical replicates of blood from several donors. Repertoires were generated with immunoSEQ multiplex PCR, while TCRdb's copy carries only in-frame clones and drops some. The table lists 70,000 to 90,000 clones, under 95% of them singletons. The sample was T cells isolated from PBMCs. All receptors come from a human donor in good health. Each CDR3 is given with its conserved first and last residue.

cdr3_length | j_call | v_call | cdr3_aa
15 | TRBJ2-1 | TRBV15 | CATSREAGTYNEQFF
17 | TRBJ1-1 | TRBV9 | CASSVGSVEPMNTEAFF
15 | TRBJ2-7 | TRBV5-4 | CASSSGLAGVSEQYF
14 | TRBJ2-2 | TRBV6-4 | CASSPEIWSGELFF
16 | TRBJ2-7 | TRBV4-1 | CASSQDSQGATYEQYF
14 | TRBJ2-2 | TRBV5-3 | CARSTTGNTGELFF
14 | TRBJ1-5 | TRBV11-2 | CASSLDRGPQPQHF
15 | TRBJ2-7 | TRBV5-4 | CASSWEREATYEQYF
15 | TRBJ1-5 | TRBV7-8 | CASSRETGRNQPQHF
15 | TRBJ1-5 | TRBV28 | CASQGLQGAYQPQHF
12 | TRBJ2-7 | TRBV10-1 | CARKDRTYEQYF
17 | TRBJ1-4 | TRBV7-9 | CASSLGGQGGIIGKLFF
12 | TRBJ2-1 | TRBV7-9 | CASSLRRDEQFF
10 | TRBJ1-1 | TRBV20-1 | CSAEDSEAFF
15 | TRBJ1-1 | TRBV13 | CASSPQTGGATEAFF
16 | TRBJ2-7 | TRBV14 | CASSQDSSSGSYEQYF
16 | TRBJ1-1 | TRBV4-1 | CASSQGLGQTNTEAFF
20 | TRBJ1-5 | TRBV7-8 | CASSLFHPGQGTYSNQPQHF
14 | TRBJ1-5 | TRBV28 | CASSFQGAAQPQHF
13 | TRBJ2-7 | TRBV11-2 | CASRPAGMYEQYF
11 | - | TRBV6-1 | CASSPSYEQYF
16 | TRBJ2-2 | TRBV10-3 | CAISDPGQKNTGELFF
13 | TRBJ2-7 | TRBV27 | CASSLKGGREQYF
17 | TRBJ1-3 | TRBV7-8 | CASSLGRTVFSGNTIYF
13 | TRBJ1-1 | TRBV6-1 | CASSENQDTEAFF
16 | TRBJ2-1 | TRBV5-1 | CASSLAPSANRNEQFF